This T cell receptor (beta chain) was identified in a study of T cells after yellow fever vaccination. The germline V gene has CDR1 SGHRS and CDR2 YFSETQ. Trimming shortened V by 8 bases and J by 1 base, and 13 bases separated the two germline ends. The length of the CDR3 is 14 residues. This clonotype has a handful of counts. TCRdb recomputed calls from the 5' RACE reads with MiXCR, one row per CDR3 protein. The sample includes some 220,000 distinct CDR3 sequences, 3% to 4% of them seen just once. Sequenced material: CD4+ T cells sorted from PBMCs, taken 10 days after the yellow fever booster vaccination. This sequence was found in a young man who received the YFV17D yellow fever vaccine. The chain combines TRBV5-1 with TRBJ2-1, with a possible D match to TRBD1 (6 bases). The CDR3 sequence: CASSPDSSYNEQFF. The CDR3 DNA reads as TGCGCCAGTTCCCCGGACAGTTCCTACAATGAGCAGTTCTTC. Full variable domain (missing parts from reference TRBV5-1 and TRBJ2-1): KAGVTQTPRYLIKTRGQQVTLSCSPISGHRSVSWYQQTPGQGLQFLFEYFSETQRNKGNFPGRFSGRQFSNSRSEMNVSTLELGDSALYLCASSPDSSYNEQFFGPGTRLTVL.